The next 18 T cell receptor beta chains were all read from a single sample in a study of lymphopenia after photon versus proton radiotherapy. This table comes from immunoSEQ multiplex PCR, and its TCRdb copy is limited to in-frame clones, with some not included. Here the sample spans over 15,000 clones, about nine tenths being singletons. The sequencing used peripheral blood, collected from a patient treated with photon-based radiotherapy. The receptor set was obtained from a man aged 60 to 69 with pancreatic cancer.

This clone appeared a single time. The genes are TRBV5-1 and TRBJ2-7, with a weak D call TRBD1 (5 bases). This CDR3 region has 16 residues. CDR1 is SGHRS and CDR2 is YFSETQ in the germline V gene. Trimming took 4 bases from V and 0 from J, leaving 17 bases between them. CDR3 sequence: CASSNPTIDSSYEQYF. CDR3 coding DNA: TGCGCCAGCAGCAATCCAACGATAGACAGCTCCTACGAGCAGTACTTC.

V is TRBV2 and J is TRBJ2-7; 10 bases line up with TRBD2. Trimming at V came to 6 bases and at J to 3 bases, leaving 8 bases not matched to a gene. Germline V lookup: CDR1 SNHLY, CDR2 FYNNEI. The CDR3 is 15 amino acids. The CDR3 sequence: CASSNGLAANYEQYF. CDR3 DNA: TGTGCCAGCAGCAACGGACTAGCGGCCAACTACGAGCAGTACTTC.

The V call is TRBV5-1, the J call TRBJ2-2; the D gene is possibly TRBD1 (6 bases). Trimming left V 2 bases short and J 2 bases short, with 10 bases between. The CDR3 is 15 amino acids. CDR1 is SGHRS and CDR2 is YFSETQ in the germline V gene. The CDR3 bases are TGCGCCAGCAGCTTTGTAGGGGGAAACACCGGGGAGCTGTTTTTT. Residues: CASSFVGGNTGELFF.

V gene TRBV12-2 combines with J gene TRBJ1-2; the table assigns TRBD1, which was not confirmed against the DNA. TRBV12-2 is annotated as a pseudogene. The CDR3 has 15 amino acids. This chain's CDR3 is CASRFRDRGRGGYTF. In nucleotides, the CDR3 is TGTGCAAGTCGCTTCCGTGACAGGGGGCGGGGTGGCTACACCTTC.

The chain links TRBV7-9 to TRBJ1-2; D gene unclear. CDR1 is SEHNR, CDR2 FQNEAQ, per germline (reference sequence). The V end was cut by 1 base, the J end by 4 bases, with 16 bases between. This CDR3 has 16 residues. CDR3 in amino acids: CASSLVYSLIPYGYTF. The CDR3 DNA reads TGTGCCAGCAGCTTAGTTTACAGCCTGATACCCTATGGCTACACCTTC.

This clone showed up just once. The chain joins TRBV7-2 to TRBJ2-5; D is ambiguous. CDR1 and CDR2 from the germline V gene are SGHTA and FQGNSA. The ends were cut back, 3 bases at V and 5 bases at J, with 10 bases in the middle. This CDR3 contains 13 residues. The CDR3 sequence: CASSFQPRETQYF. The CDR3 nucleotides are TGTGCCAGCAGCTTCCAGCCTCGTGAGACCCAGTACTTC.

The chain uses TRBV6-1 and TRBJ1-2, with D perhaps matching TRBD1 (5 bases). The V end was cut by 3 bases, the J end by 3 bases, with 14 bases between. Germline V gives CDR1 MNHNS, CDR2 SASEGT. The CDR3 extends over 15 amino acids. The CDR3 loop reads CASSDYSGIHYGYTF. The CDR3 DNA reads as TGTGCCAGCAGTGACTACTCAGGGATTCACTATGGCTACACCTTC.

The CDR3 DNA reads TGCAGCGTTGGACAGGGAGTATACGAGCAGTACTTC. This translates into CSVGQGVYEQYF. V and J are TRBV29-1 and TRBJ2-7; 7 positions match TRBD1. The V gene end was trimmed by 4 bases and the J gene end by 4 bases; junction bases not matched to a gene: 4. CDR3 length: 12 residues. Germline CDR1 is SQVTM and CDR2 is ANQGSEA.

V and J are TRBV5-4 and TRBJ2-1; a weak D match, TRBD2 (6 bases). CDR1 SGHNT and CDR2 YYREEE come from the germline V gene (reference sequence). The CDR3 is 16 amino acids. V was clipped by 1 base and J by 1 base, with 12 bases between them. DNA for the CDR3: TGTGCCAGCAGCTTGTTTGTCGGGGGTTCCTACAATGAGCAGTTCTTC. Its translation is CASSLFVGGSYNEQFF.

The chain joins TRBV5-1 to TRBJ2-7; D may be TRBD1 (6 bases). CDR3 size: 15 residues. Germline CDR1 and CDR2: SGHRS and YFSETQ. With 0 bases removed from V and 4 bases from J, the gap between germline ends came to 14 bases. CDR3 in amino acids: CASSLGGTPKYEQYF. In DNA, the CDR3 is TGCGCCAGCAGCTTGGGAGGGACACCGAAATACGAGCAGTACTTC.

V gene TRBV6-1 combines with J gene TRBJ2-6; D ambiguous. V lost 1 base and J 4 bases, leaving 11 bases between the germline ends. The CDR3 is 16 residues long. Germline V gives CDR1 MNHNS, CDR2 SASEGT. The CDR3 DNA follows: TGTGCCAGCAGTGAAGATTTCCTATCAGGGGCCAACGTCCTGACTTTC. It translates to CASSEDFLSGANVLTF.

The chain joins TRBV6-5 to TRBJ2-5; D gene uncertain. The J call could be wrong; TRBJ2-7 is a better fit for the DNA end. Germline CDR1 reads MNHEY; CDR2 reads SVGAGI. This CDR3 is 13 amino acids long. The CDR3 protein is CASSYSGTYEQYF. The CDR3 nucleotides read TGTGCCAGCAGTTACTCTGGCACCTACGAGCAGTACTTC.

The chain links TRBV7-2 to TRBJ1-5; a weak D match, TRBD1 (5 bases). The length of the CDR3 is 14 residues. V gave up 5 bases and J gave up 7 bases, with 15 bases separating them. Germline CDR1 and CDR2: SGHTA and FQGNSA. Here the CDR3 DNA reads TGTGCCAGCAGCCCGGGTGGGGCCCGGCAGCCCCAGCATTTT. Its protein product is CASSPGGARQPQHF.

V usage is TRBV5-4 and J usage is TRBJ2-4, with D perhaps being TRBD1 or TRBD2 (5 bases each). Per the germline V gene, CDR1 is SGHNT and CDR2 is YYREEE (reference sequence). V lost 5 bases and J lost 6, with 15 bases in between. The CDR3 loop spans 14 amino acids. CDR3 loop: CASSLAGAGNIQYF. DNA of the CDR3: TGTGCCAGCAGTCTTGCTGGGGCGGGAAACATTCAGTACTTC.

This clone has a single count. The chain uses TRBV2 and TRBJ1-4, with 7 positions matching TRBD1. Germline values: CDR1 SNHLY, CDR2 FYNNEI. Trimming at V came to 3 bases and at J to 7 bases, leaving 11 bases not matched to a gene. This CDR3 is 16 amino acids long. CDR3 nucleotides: TGTGCCAGCAGTGATGACCGGGACAGCCTCGGTGAAAAACTGTTTTTT. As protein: CASSDDRDSLGEKLFF.

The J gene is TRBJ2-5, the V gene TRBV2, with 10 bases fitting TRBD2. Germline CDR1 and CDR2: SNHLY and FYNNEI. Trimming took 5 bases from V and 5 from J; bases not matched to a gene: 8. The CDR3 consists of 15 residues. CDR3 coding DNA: TGTGCCAGCAGTCTAAGCGGGGGGGCATTCGAGACCCAGTACTTC. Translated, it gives CASSLSGGAFETQYF. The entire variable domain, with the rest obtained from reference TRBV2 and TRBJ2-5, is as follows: EPEVTQTPSHQVTQMGQEVILRCVPISNHLYFYWYRQILGQKVEFLVSFYNNEISEKSEIFDDQFSVERPDGSNFTLKIRSTKLEDSAMYFCASSLSGGAFETQYFGPGTRLLVL.

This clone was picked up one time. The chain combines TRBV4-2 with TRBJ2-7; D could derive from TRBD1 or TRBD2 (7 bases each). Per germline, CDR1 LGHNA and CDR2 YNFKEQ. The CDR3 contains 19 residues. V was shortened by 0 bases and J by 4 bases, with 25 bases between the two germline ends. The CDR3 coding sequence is TGTGCCAGCAGCCAAGATGCGGGAGCCACGACAGGGTATGGGTACGAGCAGTACTTC. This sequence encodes CASSQDAGATTGYGYEQYF.

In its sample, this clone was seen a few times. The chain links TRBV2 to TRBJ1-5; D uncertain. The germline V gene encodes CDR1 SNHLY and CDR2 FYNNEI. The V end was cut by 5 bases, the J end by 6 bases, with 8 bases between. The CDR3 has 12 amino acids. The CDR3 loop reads CASSRAVQPQHF. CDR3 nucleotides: TGTGCCAGCAGTAGGGCAGTTCAGCCCCAGCATTTT.